One and the same sample provided the 3 T cell receptor beta chains below, sequenced in a study of T-cell reconstitution after alpha-beta-depleted transplantation in children. Unique molecular identifiers were incorporated into the prepared TCRbeta library. TCRdb independently ran MiXCR on the PCR reads; one entry per CDR3 protein. The sample lists around 200,000 distinct CDR3 sequences; around 7% were seen once. Source: PBMCs from the stem cell graft donor, taken from the stem cell graft. The receptor source for this set is a human donor who donated a stem cell graft to a child with Wiskott-Aldrich syndrome.

This clonotype was counted many times. The chain recombines TRBV20-1 with TRBJ2-5; 8 nucleotides align to TRBD2. The V and J ends lost 7 bases and 2 bases, in that order; junction bases with no gene match: 15. Germline values: CDR1 DFQATT, CDR2 SNEGSKA (reference sequence). CDR3 length: 16 amino acids. In DNA, the CDR3 is TGCAGTGTCGCGGACCTCTTGGGCGGGGGGCAAGAGACCCAGTACTTC. This sequence encodes CSVADLLGGGQETQYF.

This clonotype was detected only a few times. The J gene is TRBJ1-5, the V gene TRBV12-3 or TRBV12-4; D ambiguous. The CDR3 has 15 residues. V was pared by 0 bases and J by 0 bases, with 6 bases between. DNA of the CDR3: TGTGCCAGCAGTTTAGCAGGTCATAGCAATCAGCCCCAGCATTTT. Residues: CASSLAGHSNQPQHF.

This chain links TRBV5-1 with TRBJ2-5; D unclear. Looked up from germline, CDR1 is SGHRS and CDR2 is YFSETQ. V lost 0 bases and J lost 1, with 13 bases in between. The CDR3 has 16 residues. For the CDR3, the DNA is TGCGCCAGCAGCTTGGCCGGTAGGGCAGGCCAAGAGACCCAGTACTTC. Protein sequence: CASSLAGRAGQETQYF.